This T cell receptor (beta chain) was recorded in a study of OX40 agonist ivuxolimab in advanced cancers. On the study more broadly: Dose-escalation patients had hepatocellular carcinoma, melanoma, renal cell or head and neck cancer.

Some clones are missing from TCRdb's copy, which holds only in-frame ones; the method was immunoSEQ multiplex PCR. This sample has about 83,000 clones, with about 89% found just once. With 6 bases clipped from V and 4 bases from J, the junction kept 11 bases outside the gene matches. Germline values: CDR1 MDHEN, CDR2 SYDVKM. The CDR3 has 16 residues. The TCR was taken from an adult with an advanced solid tumor such as melanoma, head and neck, liver or kidney cancer. This chain links TRBV28 with TRBJ1-5; 8 bases fit TRBD1. Material: CD4+ or CD8+ T cells sorted from blood, obtained in a trial of the OX40 agonist ivuxolimab. CDR3 residues: CASRPTGQEPNQPQHF. CDR3 sequence (DNA): TGTGCCAGCAGGCCGACGGGACAGGAGCCTAATCAGCCCCAGCATTTT.